Below are 30 T cell receptor beta chains sequenced from a single sample in a study of Graves' ophthalmopathy and Graves' hyperthyroidism. Amplification from RNA transcripts yielded the TCR beta CDR3 regions. Second-round multiplex PCR came after first-round RT-PCR with HTBI primers. TCRdb recomputed calls from the multiplex PCR reads with MiXCR, one row per CDR3 protein. The sample includes 400,000 or so distinct CDR3 sequences, 15% to 17% of them seen just once. Source material: peripheral blood. These receptors came from a woman younger than 35 with stable Graves' hyperthyroidism.

This clonotype was detected ten times or more. The V call is TRBV12-3 or TRBV12-4, the J call TRBJ1-5; the D is unclear. V dropped 3 bases and J dropped 4 bases, with 7 bases sitting between them. This CDR3 has 13 residues. DNA for the CDR3: TGTGCCAGCAGTTTCTCGGGGAATCAGCCCCAGCATTTT. It translates to CASSFSGNQPQHF.

This clonotype was counted ten times or more. V is TRBV11-3 and J is TRBJ1-2, with 8 bases lining up with TRBD1. Germline CDR1 reads SGHNT; CDR2 reads YENEEA. The V and J ends lost 3 bases and 3 bases, in that order; junction bases with no gene match: 9. This CDR3 has 16 amino acids. CDR3 amino acids: CASSFWRQGLDYGYTF. As DNA, the CDR3 is TGTGCCAGCAGCTTTTGGAGACAGGGGTTGGACTATGGCTACACCTTC.

This clonotype was seen only a few times. The chain has TRBV5-1 and TRBJ1-5; 7 bases line up with TRBD1. The CDR3 is 13 amino acids. V was clipped by 5 bases and J by 8 bases; unmatched bases: 7. CDR1 is SGHRS, CDR2 YFSETQ, per germline. The CDR3 protein is CASRSHRGKPQHF. The CDR3 DNA reads as TGCGCCAGCAGATCCCACAGGGGTAAGCCCCAGCATTTT.

The CDR3 protein is CALRQVGNSPLHF. In nucleotides, the CDR3 is TGTGCCCTACGACAGGTTGGCAATTCACCCCTCCACTTT. The rearrangement uses TRBV6-5 and TRBJ1-6; possible D gene TRBD1, 6 bases. The germline V gene encodes CDR1 MNHEY and CDR2 SVGAGI. V lost 11 bases to trimming and J lost 7 bases, with 15 bases between them. The CDR3 totals 13 residues.

This clonotype was recorded at least ten times. The rearrangement uses TRBV6-1 and TRBJ2-2, with 8 positions matching TRBD2. Per germline, CDR1 MNHNS and CDR2 SASEGT. After removal of 7 bases from V and 0 bases from J, the junction contained 10 bases not matched to a gene. There are 17 residues in the CDR3. CDR3 loop: CASKPGGAPANTGELFF. The CDR3 nucleotides read TGTGCCAGCAAGCCCGGGGGGGCTCCCGCGAACACCGGGGAGCTGTTTTTT.

Ten or more counts support this clonotype. The V and J genes are TRBV6-1 and TRBJ1-1; D perhaps matches TRBD1 (6 bases). This CDR3 region has 14 residues. The germline CDR1 and CDR2 sequences are MNHNS and SASEGT. Trimming pared 6 bases from V and 1 base from J, leaving 12 bases between. CDR3 bases: TGTGCCAGCAGGTCGGGGGCGCAGAACACTGAAGCTTTCTTT. This encodes CASRSGAQNTEAFF.

There are many counts of this clonotype. This chain uses TRBV2 with TRBJ1-5; possibly TRBD1 for D (6 bases). CDR3 length: 13 amino acids. The germline gives CDR1 SNHLY, CDR2 FYNNEI. Trimming shortened V by 6 bases and J by 6 bases, and 12 bases separated the two germline ends. This CDR3 reads CASSRDRLQPQHF. The CDR3 region has the DNA TGTGCCAGCAGCAGAGACAGGCTTCAGCCCCAGCATTTT.

This rearrangement joins TRBV19 to TRBJ2-7; the match to TRBD2 covers 7 bases. The germline V gene encodes CDR1 LNHDA and CDR2 SQIVND (reference sequence). The V and J ends lost 3 bases and 4 bases, in that order; junction bases with no gene match: 6. The CDR3 loop spans 14 amino acids. CDR3 sequence: CASSIGGGFYEQYF. Written as DNA, the CDR3 is TGTGCCAGTAGTATTGGCGGGGGTTTTTACGAGCAGTACTTC.

This clonotype came up many times. The chain combines TRBV19 with TRBJ1-1; no definite D call. Germline CDR1 and CDR2: LNHDA and SQIVND (reference sequence). The CDR3 extends over 13 amino acids. Trimming cost V 3 bases and J 5 bases, with 10 bases left between them. CDR3 bases: TGTGCCAGTAGTATTCAGGTGGGGACTGAAGCTTTCTTT. Its protein product is CASSIQVGTEAFF.

This clonotype has at least ten counts. The chain links TRBV2 to TRBJ1-1; 8 bases match TRBD1. Germline V gene lookup returns CDR1 SNHLY and CDR2 FYNNEI. This CDR3 region has 14 residues. V was clipped by 4 bases and J by 1 base; unmatched bases: 2. The chain's CDR3 is CASSGGQANTEAFF. In nucleotides, the CDR3 is TGTGCCAGCAGTGGGGGACAGGCGAACACTGAAGCTTTCTTT.

The rearrangement uses TRBV7-6 and TRBJ2-2; 7 bases fit TRBD2. CDR1 is SGHVS and CDR2 is FNYEAQ in the germline V gene. This CDR3 is 16 amino acids long. V trimming: 1 base; J trimming: 2 bases; junction bases outside the gene matches: 4. The CDR3 DNA is TGTGCCAGCAGCTTAGGGGGGGGTCGAAACACCGGGGAGCTGTTTTTT. This codes for CASSLGGGRNTGELFF.

In this sample, this clonotype turned up many times. The chain carries TRBV12-3 or TRBV12-4 and TRBJ2-5; 7 bases map to TRBD2. The CDR3 consists of 15 residues. With V trimmed by 4 bases and J by 1 base, 6 bases remained unmatched. CDR3 nucleotides: TGTGCCAGCAGTTCTTTGCGGGGGTCCCAAGAGACCCAGTACTTC. This sequence encodes CASSSLRGSQETQYF.

Many counts were recorded for this clonotype. The V call is TRBV19, the J call TRBJ1-5; 7 bases line up with TRBD1. V was pared by 4 bases and J by 0 bases, with 6 bases of the junction left unmatched. Looked up from germline, CDR1 is LNHDA and CDR2 is SQIVND (reference sequence). CDR3 length: 16 amino acids. The CDR3 is CASSTLRGYSNQPQHF. CDR3 nucleotide sequence: TGTGCCAGTAGTACTCTCAGGGGGTATAGCAATCAGCCCCAGCATTTT. Looking up the rest from reference TRBV19 and TRBJ1-5 gives the full variable domain: DGGITQSPKYLFRKEGQNVTLSCEQNLNHDAMYWYRQDPGQGLRLIYYSQIVNDFQKGDIAEGYSVSREKKESFPLTVTSAQKNPTAFYLCASSTLRGYSNQPQHFGDGTRLSIL.

J is TRBJ1-1 and V is TRBV6-2 or TRBV6-3; D is undetermined. The CDR3 totals 14 residues. Deletions cut 6 bases from V and 2 bases from J, with 13 bases between. Looked up from germline, CDR1 is MNHEY and CDR2 is SVGEGT. Here the CDR3 reads CASSRPALNTEAFF. Here the CDR3 DNA reads TGTGCCAGCAGCCGACCGGCCCTTAACACTGAAGCTTTCTTT.

The sample holds a few counts of this clonotype. The genes are TRBV2 and TRBJ1-2; 7 bases fit TRBD1. Losses at the gene ends were 7 bases for V and 6 bases for J; bases not matched to a gene: 8. The germline V gene encodes CDR1 SNHLY and CDR2 FYNNEI. The CDR3 consists of 13 residues. The CDR3 DNA sequence: TGTGCCAGCAATACCGACAGGGTTGATGGCTACACCTTC. Residues: CASNTDRVDGYTF.

CDR3 loop: CASTKDGNTEAFF. The CDR3 nucleotides are TGTGCCAGCACGAAGGACGGTAACACTGAAGCTTTCTTT. This chain uses TRBV2 with TRBJ1-1; no clear D gene. Germline assignment: CDR1 SNHLY and CDR2 FYNNEI. The CDR3 totals 13 residues. Deletions cut 7 bases from V and 2 bases from J, with 11 bases between.

The chain carries TRBV18 and TRBJ2-2; a possible D gene is TRBD1 (6 bases). Germline-derived CDR1 and CDR2 are KGHSH and LQKENI. This CDR3 has 16 residues. Trimming took 1 base from V and 2 from J, leaving 11 bases between them. The DNA for the CDR3 is TGTGCCAGCTCACCACGCGCGACAGGCAACACCGGGGAGCTGTTTTTT. Its protein product is CASSPRATGNTGELFF. The full variable domain, rest sourced from reference TRBV18 and TRBJ2-2, is NAGVMQNPRHLVRRRGQEARLRCSPMKGHSHVYWYRQLPEEGLKFMVYLQKENIIDESGMPKERFSAEFPKEGPSILRIQQVVRGDSAAYFCASSPRATGNTGELFFGEGSRLTVL.

The chain employs TRBV6-1 and TRBJ2-2, with 7 bases lining up with TRBD1. The length of the CDR3 is 13 residues. After removal of 6 bases from V and 7 bases from J, the junction contained 5 bases not matched to a gene. The germline V gene has CDR1 MNHNS and CDR2 SASEGT. The CDR3 DNA reads TGTGCCAGCAGACCGGGGACAGTCGGGGAGCTGTTTTTT. This encodes CASRPGTVGELFF.

The J gene is TRBJ2-7, the V gene TRBV12-3 or TRBV12-4; TRBD2 matches 12 bases. V was pared by 6 bases and J by 0 bases, with 6 bases of the junction left unmatched. This CDR3 spans 16 amino acids. In DNA, the CDR3 is TGTGCCAGCAGGCTAGCGGGGGGGGCCAGCTCCTACGAGCAGTACTTC. This gives the protein CASRLAGGASSYEQYF.

At least ten counts were recorded for this clonotype. V gene TRBV10-1 combines with J gene TRBJ1-6; D remains unclear. Looked up from germline, CDR1 is WNHNN and CDR2 is SYGVQD (reference sequence). This CDR3 is built from 14 residues. Trimming took off 6 bases at V and 5 bases at J, with 11 bases between the two ends. CDR3 amino acids: CASSLGLNNSPLHF. DNA for the CDR3: TGCGCCAGCAGCCTTGGACTTAATAATTCACCCCTCCACTTT.

This clonotype was recorded at least ten times. This sequence joins TRBV7-9 and TRBJ1-2; possibly TRBD1 for D (5 bases). CDR3 length: 14 amino acids. V shed 1 base and J shed 8 bases, with 14 bases lying between them. Germline-derived CDR1 and CDR2 are SEHNR and FQNEAQ (reference sequence). The CDR3 DNA reads TGTGCCAGCAGCTTAGGGGGCGTATCCTGGGGCTACACCTTC. Its protein is CASSLGGVSWGYTF.

In this sample, this clonotype turned up many times. The chain links TRBV2 to TRBJ2-5; D not resolved. Germline lookup yields CDR1 SNHLY and CDR2 FYNNEI. This CDR3 region has 12 residues. Trimming took off 6 bases at V and 4 bases at J, with 9 bases between the two ends. The CDR3 region is CASSGSGETQYF. The CDR3 coding sequence is TGTGCCAGCAGCGGTTCTGGAGAGACCCAGTACTTC.

In its sample, this clonotype was seen many times. This chain uses TRBV6-1 with TRBJ1-2; D may be TRBD1 (5 bases). CDR1 and CDR2 (germline): MNHNS, SASEGT. The germline V and J ends were trimmed by 8 bases and 8 bases, with 15 bases remaining between them. The CDR3 is made up of 12 amino acids. The CDR3 loop is CASGARDGGYTF. CDR3 nucleotides: TGTGCCAGCGGGGCGAGGGATGGGGGCTACACCTTC.

In this sample, this clonotype is medium-sized. The chain combines TRBV12-3 or TRBV12-4 with TRBJ1-2; D unresolved. The CDR3 totals 14 residues. The V and J ends lost 0 bases and 6 bases respectively, with 11 bases between them. CDR3 sequence (DNA): TGTGCCAGCAGTTTAGCGTTCGGGGAGCATGGCTACACCTTC. Its protein is CASSLAFGEHGYTF.

This chain uses TRBV6-1 with TRBJ1-1; the match to TRBD1 covers 9 bases. The CDR3 runs 13 residues. V trimming: 10 bases; J trimming: 5 bases; junction bases outside the gene matches: 8. The germline V gene has CDR1 MNHNS and CDR2 SASEGT. The CDR3 is CATLTGGKTEAFF. The CDR3 DNA reads as TGTGCCACCTTGACAGGGGGGAAAACTGAAGCTTTCTTT.

Of note for this clonotype: One end of the junction is discordant with germline, which a read error may explain. The V gene is TRBV27, the J gene TRBJ1-6; D gene ambiguous. Germline loops: CDR1 MNHEY, CDR2 SMNVEV (reference sequence). This CDR3 comprises 13 residues. This CDR3 reads CASSPQINAPLHF. CDR3 nucleotide sequence: TGTGCCAGCAGTCCCCAAATTAATGCACCCCTCCACTTT.

This clonotype has at least ten counts. V and J are TRBV29-1 and TRBJ1-1; tentatively, D is TRBD1 (5 bases). Germline lookup yields CDR1 SQVTM and CDR2 ANQGSEA. V was clipped by 5 bases and J by 0 bases, with 13 bases between them. This CDR3 has 14 amino acids. CDR3 amino acids: CSVNTGTVNTEAFF. The CDR3 nucleotides read TGCAGCGTTAATACCGGGACGGTGAACACTGAAGCTTTCTTT.

At least ten counts were recorded for this clonotype. The rearrangement uses TRBV7-3 and TRBJ1-6, with D perhaps TRBD1 (5 bases). The V and J ends lost 5 bases and 11 bases respectively, with 19 bases between them. This CDR3 region has 15 residues. Per the germline V gene, CDR1 is SGHTA and CDR2 is FQGTGA. Here the CDR3 reads CASSKGSGMEAPLHF. Written as DNA, the CDR3 is TGTGCCAGCAGCAAGGGGTCAGGGATGGAGGCACCCCTCCACTTT.

The gene calls are TRBV6-2 or TRBV6-3 and TRBJ1-2, with 7 bases aligning to TRBD1. The germline gives CDR1 MNHEY, CDR2 SVGEGT. This CDR3 spans 14 amino acids. V gave up 5 bases and J gave up 2 bases; unmatched junction bases: 5. CDR3 region: CASSHRGGNYGYTF. CDR3 in DNA: TGTGCCAGCAGTCACAGGGGCGGCAACTATGGCTACACCTTC.

This clonotype showed up many times. The chain joins TRBV28 to TRBJ1-5; perhaps TRBD1 as D (5 bases). The germline V gene has CDR1 MDHEN and CDR2 SYDVKM. The CDR3 length is 13 residues. The V end was cut by 5 bases, the J end by 12 bases, with 17 bases between. CDR3 protein: CASSLVIRDVQHF. CDR3 nucleotide sequence: TGTGCCAGCAGTCTAGTTATCCGGGACGTCCAGCATTTT.